The next 10 T cell receptor beta chains were all read from a single sample in a study of cytomegalovirus exposure and HLA in healthy donors. It was with 60 Vbeta and 13 Jbeta primers that the PCR ran. Here immunoSEQ multiplex PCR was the method, and the copy in TCRdb shows in-frame clones only, minus some. Here the sample spans around 140,000 clones, approximately 78% being singletons. Sequenced: PBMCs. The receptor set was obtained from a woman aged 45-59 years in good health and CMV-seropositive.

J is TRBJ2-5 and V is TRBV19; D is unclear. The closer fit of TRBJ2-7 to the DNA end suggests the J call may be wrong. This CDR3 spans 13 amino acids. Germline CDR1 and CDR2: LNHDA and SQIVND (reference sequence). The chain's CDR3 is CASSSVDSYEQYF. CDR3 bases: TGTGCCAGTAGTAGCGTGGACTCCTACGAGCAGTACTTC.

The rearrangement uses TRBV5-4 and TRBJ2-1; 12 nucleotides align to TRBD2. There are 14 residues in the CDR3. V shed 4 bases, J shed 8 bases, and the junction held 4 bases outside the gene matches. Germline V gene lookup returns CDR1 SGHNT and CDR2 YYREEE (reference sequence). For the CDR3, the DNA is TGTGCCAGCAGCCCTAGCGGGGGGGCCTATGAGCAGTTCTTC. This codes for CASSPSGGAYEQFF.

The CDR3 nucleotides read TGTGCCAGCAGCCAGGAACGGACAGGGCACAATCAGCCCCAGCATTTT. Translated: CASSQERTGHNQPQHF. The chain is built from TRBV4-2 and TRBJ1-5; 8 nucleotides align to TRBD1. The CDR3 loop spans 16 amino acids. Trimming removed 3 bases from V and 3 bases from J; junction bases left unmatched: 7. Germline loops: CDR1 LGHNA, CDR2 YNFKEQ.

This clone has only one observation. The chain couples TRBV28 to TRBJ1-5, with a tentative D call TRBD1 (5 bases). In germline, CDR1 is MDHEN, CDR2 SYDVKM. V was shortened by 1 base and J by 0 bases, with 22 bases between the two germline ends. The CDR3 loop spans 20 amino acids. The CDR3 DNA reads TGTGCCAGCAGTTTATTCAGCACCGGGCGGGGGTCAAATAGCAATCAGCCCCAGCATTTT. Translated: CASSLFSTGRGSNSNQPQHF.

This chain connects TRBV10-1 to TRBJ1-5, with no clear D. Germline lookup yields CDR1 WNHNN and CDR2 SYGVQD (reference sequence). CDR3 length equals 13 residues. Deletions cut 4 bases from V and 0 bases from J, with 4 bases between. CDR3 region: CASSGGSNQPQHF. In nucleotides, the CDR3 is TGCGCCAGCAGTGGAGGTAGCAATCAGCCCCAGCATTTT.

The chain links TRBV18 to TRBJ1-3; D remains ambiguous. V gave up 0 bases and J gave up 2 bases, with 8 bases separating them. Germline CDR1 is KGHSH and CDR2 is LQKENI. CDR3 size: 15 residues. CDR3 sequence reads: CASSPPGRPGNTIYF. The CDR3 DNA is TGTGCCAGCTCACCACCCGGCAGGCCTGGAAACACCATATATTTT.

This chain links TRBV5-8 with TRBJ1-2; D might be TRBD1 (5 bases). The CDR3 spans 15 residues. Germline values: CDR1 SGHTS, CDR2 YDEGEE. The V and J ends lost 1 base and 5 bases respectively, with 15 bases between them. The CDR3 protein is CASSLFASSGYGYTF. The CDR3 nucleotides read TGTGCCAGCAGCTTGTTTGCCTCCTCAGGGTATGGCTACACCTTC. The full variable domain, completed using reference TRBV5-8 and TRBJ1-2, is EAGVTQSPTHLIKTRGQQATLRCSPISGHTSVYWYQQALGLGLQFLLWYDEGEERNRGNFPPRFSGRQFPNYSSELNVNALELEDSALYLCASSLFASSGYGYTFGSGTRLTVV.

The CDR3 loop reads CASSQSVRADSLTGELFF. CDR3 nucleotide sequence: TGCGCCAGCAGTCAATCGGTCAGGGCGGACAGCCTCACCGGGGAGCTGTTTTTT. V is TRBV23-1 and J is TRBJ2-2, with a possible D match to TRBD1 (6 bases). TRBV23-1 is flagged as an ORF with uncertain function. The ends were cut back, 0 bases at V and 4 bases at J, with 18 bases in the middle. CDR3 length: 18 amino acids.

For the CDR3, the DNA is TGCGCCAGCAGCTTGGAGGGGGAAGAGACCCAGTACTTC. It yields the protein CASSLEGEETQYF. This chain connects TRBV5-1 to TRBJ2-5; D might be TRBD1 (6 bases). Trimming pared 0 bases from V and 3 bases from J, leaving 6 bases between. The CDR3 spans 13 residues. Germline V gene data show CDR1 as SGHRS and CDR2 as YFSETQ.

The chain has TRBV25-1 and TRBJ1-2, with 9 bases aligning to TRBD1. Germline CDR1 is MGHDK and CDR2 is SYGVNS. This CDR3 spans 17 amino acids. Losses at the gene ends were 4 bases for V and 1 base for J; bases not matched to a gene: 10. Here the CDR3 DNA reads TGTGCCAGCAGTGGGTACAGGGGGCCAGACGATAACTATGGCTACACCTTC. This sequence encodes CASSGYRGPDDNYGYTF.